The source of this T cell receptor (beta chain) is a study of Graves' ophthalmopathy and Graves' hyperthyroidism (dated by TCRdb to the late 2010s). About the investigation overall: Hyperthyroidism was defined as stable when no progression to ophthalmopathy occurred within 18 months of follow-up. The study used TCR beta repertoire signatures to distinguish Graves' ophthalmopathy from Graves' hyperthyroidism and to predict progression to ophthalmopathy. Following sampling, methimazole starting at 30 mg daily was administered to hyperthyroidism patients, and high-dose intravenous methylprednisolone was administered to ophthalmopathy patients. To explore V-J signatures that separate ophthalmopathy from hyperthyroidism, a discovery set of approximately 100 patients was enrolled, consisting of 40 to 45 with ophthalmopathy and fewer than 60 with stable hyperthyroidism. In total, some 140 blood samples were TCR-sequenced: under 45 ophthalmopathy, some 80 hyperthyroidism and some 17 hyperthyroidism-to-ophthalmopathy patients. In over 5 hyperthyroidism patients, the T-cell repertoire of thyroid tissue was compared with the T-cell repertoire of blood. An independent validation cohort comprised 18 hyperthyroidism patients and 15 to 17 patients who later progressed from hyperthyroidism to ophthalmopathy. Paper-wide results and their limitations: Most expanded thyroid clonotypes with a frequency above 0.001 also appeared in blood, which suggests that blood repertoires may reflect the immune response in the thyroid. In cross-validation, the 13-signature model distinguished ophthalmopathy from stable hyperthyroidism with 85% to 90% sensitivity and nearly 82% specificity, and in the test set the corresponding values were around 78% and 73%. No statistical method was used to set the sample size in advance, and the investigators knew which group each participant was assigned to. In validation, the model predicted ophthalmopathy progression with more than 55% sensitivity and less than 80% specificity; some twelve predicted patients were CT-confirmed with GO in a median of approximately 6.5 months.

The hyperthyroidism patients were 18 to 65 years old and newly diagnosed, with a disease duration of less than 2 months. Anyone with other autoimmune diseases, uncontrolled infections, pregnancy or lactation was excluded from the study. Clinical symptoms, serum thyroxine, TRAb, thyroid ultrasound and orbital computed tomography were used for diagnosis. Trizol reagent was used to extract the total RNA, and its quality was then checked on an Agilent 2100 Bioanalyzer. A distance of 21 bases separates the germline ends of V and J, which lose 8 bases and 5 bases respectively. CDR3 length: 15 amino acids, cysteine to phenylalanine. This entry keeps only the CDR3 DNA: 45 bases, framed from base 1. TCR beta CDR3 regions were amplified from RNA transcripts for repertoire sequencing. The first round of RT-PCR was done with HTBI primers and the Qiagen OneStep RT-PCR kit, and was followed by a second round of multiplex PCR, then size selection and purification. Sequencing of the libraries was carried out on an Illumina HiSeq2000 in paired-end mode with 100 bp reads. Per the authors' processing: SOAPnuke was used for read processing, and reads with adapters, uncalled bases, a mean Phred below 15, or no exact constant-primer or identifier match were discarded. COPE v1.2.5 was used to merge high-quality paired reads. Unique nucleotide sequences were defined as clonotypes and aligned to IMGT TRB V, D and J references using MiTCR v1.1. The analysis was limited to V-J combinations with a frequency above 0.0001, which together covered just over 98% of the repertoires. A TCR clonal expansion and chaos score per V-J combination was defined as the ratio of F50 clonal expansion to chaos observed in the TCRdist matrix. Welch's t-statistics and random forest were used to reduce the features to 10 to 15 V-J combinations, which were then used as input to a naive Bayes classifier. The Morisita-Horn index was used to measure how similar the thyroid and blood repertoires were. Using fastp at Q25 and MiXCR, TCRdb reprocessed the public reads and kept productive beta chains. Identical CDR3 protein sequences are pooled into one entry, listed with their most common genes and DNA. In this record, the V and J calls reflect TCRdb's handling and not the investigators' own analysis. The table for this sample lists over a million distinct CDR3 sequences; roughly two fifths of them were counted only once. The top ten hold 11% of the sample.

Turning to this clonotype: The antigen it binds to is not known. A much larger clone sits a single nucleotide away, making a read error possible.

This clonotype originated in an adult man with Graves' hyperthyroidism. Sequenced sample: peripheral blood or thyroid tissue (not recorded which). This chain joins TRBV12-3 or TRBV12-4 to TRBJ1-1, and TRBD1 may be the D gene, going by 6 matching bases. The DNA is TGTGCCAGCGGACTAATGGCAGGGGCGGAAACTGAAGCTTTCTTT. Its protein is CASGLMAGAETEAFF.